This is a list of T cell receptor beta chains from one sample in a study of cytomegalovirus exposure and HLA in healthy donors. Some clones are missing from TCRdb's copy, which holds only in-frame ones; the method was immunoSEQ multiplex PCR. Of approximately 100,000 clones in the sample, around two thirds were seen once. The sequenced sample was PBMCs. Receptors were obtained from a human donor in good health. Each CDR3 is given with its conserved first and last residue. D genes are given only for firm matches. A row's size may be missing; if present it is once, few, many or a size class.

V	J	D	size	CDR3	DNA
TRBV12-5	TRBJ1-5	NA	NA	CASGFPDRGTGNQPQHF	TGTGCTAGTGGTTTCCCTGACCGGGGTACGGGCAATCAGCCCCAGCATTTT
TRBV28	TRBJ1-6	NA	NA	CASSLVAGTYNSPLHF	TGTGCCAGCAGTTTGGTGGCAGGGACCTATAATTCACCCCTCCACTTT
TRBV9	TRBJ1-3	NA	NA	CASSVASGLSSGNTIYF	TGTGCCAGCAGCGTAGCCTCCGGACTGAGCTCTGGAAACACCATATATTTT
TRBV30	TRBJ2-5	NA	NA	CAWTEQETQYF	TGTGCCTGGACAGAACAAGAGACCCAGTACTTC
TRBV6-5	TRBJ1-4	NA	few	CASSYLTRGEKLFF	TGTGCCAGCAGTTATTTGACTCGGGGGGAAAAACTGTTTTTT
TRBV11-2	TRBJ1-1	TRBD1	NA	CASRTGGTSWTEAFF	TGTGCCAGCAGAACAGGGGGTACATCATGGACTGAAGCTTTCTTT
TRBV7-2	TRBJ2-5	NA	NA	CASSLEFSQETQYF	TGTGCCAGCAGCTTAGAGTTCAGCCAAGAGACCCAGTACTTC
TRBV10-3	TRBJ1-1	NA	NA	CAISEGGAENTEAFF	TGTGCCATCAGTGAAGGAGGGGCCGAGAACACTGAAGCTTTCTTT
TRBV6-4	TRBJ2-1	NA	NA	CASSDSIIREQFF	TGTGCCAGCAGTGACTCGATTATCCGGGAGCAGTTCTTC
TRBV4-2	TRBJ2-7	TRBD2	NA	CASSQELRRTSGGYEQYF	TGTGCCAGCAGCCAAGAACTCCGGAGGACTAGCGGGGGGTACGAGCAGTACTTC
TRBV7-9	TRBJ2-1	NA	NA	CASSIDGHSAGEQFF	TGTGCCAGCAGCATAGACGGACACTCGGCCGGTGAGCAGTTCTTC
TRBV30	TRBJ2-3	NA	NA	CAWSIRLTDTQYF	TGTGCCTGGAGTATTCGTCTCACAGATACGCAGTATTTT
TRBV6-5	TRBJ2-5	TRBD2	NA	CASSDRGGTSQYF	TGTGCCAGCAGTGATCGGGGGGGGACATCCCAGTACTTC
TRBV7-9	TRBJ1-5	TRBD1	NA	CASSPDRGNQPQHF	TGTGCCAGCAGCCCGGACAGGGGAAATCAGCCCCAGCATTTT
TRBV7-2	TRBJ2-1	TRBD2	NA	CASSLVGGSGSYNEQFF	TGTGCCAGCAGCTTAGTAGGGGGTAGCGGGAGTTACAATGAGCAGTTCTTC
TRBV28	TRBJ1-2	TRBD1	NA	CASSTQTGDYGYTF	TGTGCCAGCAGTACCCAAACAGGGGACTATGGCTACACCTTC
TRBV19	TRBJ1-2	NA	once	CASTEDRSNYGYTF	TGTGCCAGTACCGAAGACAGGTCTAACTATGGCTACACCTTC
TRBV6-5	TRBJ1-1	NA	NA	CASSYEGWRSTEAFF	TGTGCCAGCAGTTACGAGGGATGGCGAAGCACTGAAGCTTTCTTT
TRBV7-2	TRBJ1-2	TRBD1	NA	CASSLAQGLGYTF	TGTGCCAGCAGCTTAGCACAGGGGCTTGGCTACACCTTC
TRBV25-1	TRBJ1-1	NA	few	CASSEGRAGTEAFF	TGTGCCAGCAGTGAAGGGCGGGCGGGCACTGAAGCTTTCTTT
TRBV6-6	TRBJ1-6	NA	once	CASSPTISGGSPLHF	TGTGCCAGCAGCCCGACGATTTCGGGGGGCTCACCCCTCCACTTT
TRBV7-8	TRBJ2-7	NA	NA	CASSPQGGLPYEQYF	TGTGCCAGCAGTCCACAGGGGGGGCTCCCCTACGAGCAGTACTTC
TRBV29-1	TRBJ2-3	TRBD2	NA	CSVEDPKTSGGATDTQYF	TGCAGCGTTGAAGATCCTAAAACTAGCGGGGGGGCAACAGATACGCAGTATTTT
TRBV10-3	TRBJ2-3	NA	NA	CAISEGGGPLTDTQYF	TGTGCCATCAGTGAGGGGGGGGGCCCCCTCACAGATACGCAGTATTTT
TRBV10-3	TRBJ2-7	NA	NA	CAISEPTPQGRYEQYF	TGTGCCATCAGTGAGCCGACCCCACAGGGAAGGTACGAGCAGTACTTC
TRBV30	TRBJ1-1	NA	NA	CAWRGSKNTEAFF	TGTGCCTGGAGGGGCAGCAAGAACACTGAAGCTTTCTTT
TRBV15	TRBJ2-1	TRBD2	NA	CATSTRLAGGNNEQFF	TGTGCCACCAGCACAAGACTAGCGGGAGGGAACAATGAGCAGTTCTTC
TRBV7-2	TRBJ1-5	NA	NA	CASSLGQTENQPQHF	TGTGCCAGCAGCTTAGGTCAGACAGAGAATCAGCCCCAGCATTTT
TRBV2	TRBJ2-4	TRBD1	few	CASRDALRTGKNIQYF	TGTGCCAGCCGTGACGCCCTACGGACAGGGAAAAACATTCAGTACTTC
TRBV29-1	TRBJ2-2	NA	few	CSVEEGGGATGELFF	TGCAGCGTTGAAGAGGGTGGGGGGGCGACCGGGGAGCTGTTTTTT
TRBV4-1	TRBJ1-1	NA	few	CASSQGPGQSNTEAFF	TGCGCCAGCAGCCAAGGCCCCGGACAGTCGAACACTGAAGCTTTCTTT
TRBV19	TRBJ2-1	NA	NA	CASSIADAIDYEQFF	TGTGCCAGTAGTATCGCCGATGCCATAGACTATGAGCAGTTCTTC
TRBV14	TRBJ1-1	NA	NA	CASSQEIGGGKDTEAFF	TGTGCCAGCAGCCAAGAAATTGGGGGAGGTAAGGACACTGAAGCTTTCTTT
TRBV9	TRBJ1-5	NA	NA	CASGPVNQPQHF	TGTGCCAGTGGGCCCGTCAATCAGCCCCAGCATTTT
TRBV6-5	TRBJ2-1	NA	NA	CASSQQAGLRNEQFF	TGTGCCAGCAGTCAACAGGCAGGGTTAAGGAATGAGCAGTTCTTC
TRBV11-3	TRBJ2-7	NA	few	CASSTLGDEQYF	TGTGCCAGCAGCACCCTCGGGGACGAGCAGTACTTC
TRBV27	TRBJ2-7	TRBD1	NA	CASSPRDRDYEQYF	TGTGCCAGCAGCCCCCGGGACAGAGACTACGAGCAGTACTTC
TRBV5-1	TRBJ1-3	NA	NA	CASSLLLDSGNTIYF	TGCGCCAGCAGCTTGCTTCTCGACTCAGGAAACACCATATATTTT
TRBV6-4	TRBJ1-2	NA	NA	CASTPAGSGGWGYGYTF	TGTGCCAGCACCCCGGCGGGCTCCGGAGGTTGGGGCTATGGCTACACCTTC
TRBV5-6	TRBJ1-4	NA	once	CASSLAGEKLFF	TGTGCCAGCAGCTTGGCCGGTGAAAAACTGTTTTTT
TRBV4-1	TRBJ2-1	TRBD2	once	CASSQSLGLAHHNEQFF	TGCGCCAGCAGCCAAAGCTTGGGACTAGCGCACCACAATGAGCAGTTCTTC
TRBV5-1	TRBJ1-4	TRBD1	NA	CASSPTTGGSSEKLFF	TGCGCCAGCAGCCCCACCACAGGGGGCAGTAGCGAAAAACTGTTTTTT
TRBV28	TRBJ2-7	NA	NA	CASSTHLYEQYF	TGTGCCAGCAGTACCCACTTGTACGAGCAGTACTTC
TRBV7-2	TRBJ1-4	TRBD1	few	CASTSQGYNEKLFF	TGTGCCAGCACTTCACAGGGGTATAATGAAAAACTGTTTTTT
TRBV6-1	TRBJ2-2	TRBD2	NA	CASSERKTSGNTGELFF	TGTGCCAGCAGTGAACGTAAAACTAGCGGGAACACCGGGGAGCTGTTTTTT
TRBV30	TRBJ1-1	NA	few	CAWRRALNTEAFF	TGTGCCTGGAGGAGGGCACTGAACACTGAAGCTTTCTTT
TRBV9	TRBJ2-1	TRBD1	NA	CASSVGSRDRGSEQFF	TGTGCCAGCAGCGTAGGATCCCGAGACAGGGGGAGTGAGCAGTTCTTC
TRBV5-6	TRBJ1-4	NA	NA	CASSFSTGYNEKLFF	TGTGCCAGCAGCTTTTCCACAGGATATAATGAAAAACTGTTTTTT
TRBV4-1	TRBJ2-1	TRBD2	once	CASSQTSGGYNEQFF	TGCGCCAGCAGCCAAACTAGCGGGGGCTACAATGAGCAGTTCTTC